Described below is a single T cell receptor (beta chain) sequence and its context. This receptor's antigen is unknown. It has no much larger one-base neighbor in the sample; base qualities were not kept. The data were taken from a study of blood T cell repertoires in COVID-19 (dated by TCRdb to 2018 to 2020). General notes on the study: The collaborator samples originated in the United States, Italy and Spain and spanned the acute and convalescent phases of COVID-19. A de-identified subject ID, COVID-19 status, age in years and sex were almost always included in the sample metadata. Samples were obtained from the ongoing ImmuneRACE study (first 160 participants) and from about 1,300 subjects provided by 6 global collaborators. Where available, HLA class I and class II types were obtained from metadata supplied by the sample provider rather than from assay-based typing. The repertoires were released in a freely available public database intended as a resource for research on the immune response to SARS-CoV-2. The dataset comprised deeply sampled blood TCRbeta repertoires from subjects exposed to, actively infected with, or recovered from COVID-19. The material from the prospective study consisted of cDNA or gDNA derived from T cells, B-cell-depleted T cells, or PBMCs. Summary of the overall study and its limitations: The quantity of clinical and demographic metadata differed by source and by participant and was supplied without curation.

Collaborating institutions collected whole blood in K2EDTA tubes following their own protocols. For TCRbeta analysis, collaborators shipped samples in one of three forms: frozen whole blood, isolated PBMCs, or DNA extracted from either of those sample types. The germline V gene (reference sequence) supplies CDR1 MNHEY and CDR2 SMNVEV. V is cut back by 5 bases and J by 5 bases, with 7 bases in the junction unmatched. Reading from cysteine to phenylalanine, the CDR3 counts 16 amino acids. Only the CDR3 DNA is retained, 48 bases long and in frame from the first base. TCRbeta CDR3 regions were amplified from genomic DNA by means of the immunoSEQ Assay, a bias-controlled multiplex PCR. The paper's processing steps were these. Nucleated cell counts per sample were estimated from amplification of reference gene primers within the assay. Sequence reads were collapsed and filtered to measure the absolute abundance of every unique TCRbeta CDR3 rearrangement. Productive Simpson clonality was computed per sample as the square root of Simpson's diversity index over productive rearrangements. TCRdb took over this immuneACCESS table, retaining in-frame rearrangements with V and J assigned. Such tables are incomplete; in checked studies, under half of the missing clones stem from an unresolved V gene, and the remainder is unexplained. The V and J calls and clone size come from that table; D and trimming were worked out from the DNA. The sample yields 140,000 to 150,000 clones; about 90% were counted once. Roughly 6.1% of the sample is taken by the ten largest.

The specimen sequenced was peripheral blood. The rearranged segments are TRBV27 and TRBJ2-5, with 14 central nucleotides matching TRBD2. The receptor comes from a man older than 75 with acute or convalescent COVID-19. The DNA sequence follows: TGTGCCAGCAGTGCTCGACTAGCGGGGGGGCAGGAGACCCAGTACTTC. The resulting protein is CASSARLAGGQETQYF.